A single sample is the source of the 31 T cell receptor beta chains below, sequenced in a study of cytomegalovirus exposure and HLA in healthy donors. Both 60 Vbeta primers and 13 Jbeta primers went into the PCR. Assay: immunoSEQ multiplex PCR; the TCRdb copy retains only in-frame clones and omits some. The data show about 130,000 clones, around four fifths seen once. The material sequenced was PBMCs. Receptors originate from a boy aged 10-17 years in good health and CMV-seronegative.

The DNA for the CDR3 is TGTGCCAGCAGTGAAGACGCTCTAGCGGGAGACCCCCTCCACAATGAGCAGTTCTTC. The encoded protein is CASSEDALAGDPLHNEQFF. The chain uses TRBV6-1 and TRBJ2-1; 10 bases line up with TRBD2. Germline V gene data show CDR1 as MNHNS and CDR2 as SASEGT. CDR3 length: 19 amino acids. The J segment lost 5 bases and the V segment lost 1 base, leaving 14 bases of the junction unmatched.

This clone showed up just a few times. V is TRBV5-5 and J is TRBJ2-1, with TRBD1 identical over 12 bases. Trimming took 4 bases from V and 6 from J; bases not matched to a gene: 5. Germline V gene data show CDR1 as SGHKS and CDR2 as YYEKEE (reference sequence). The length of the CDR3 is 15 residues. CDR3 in amino acids: CASSAGTGGRNEQFF. CDR3 coding DNA: TGTGCCAGCAGCGCGGGGACAGGGGGCCGCAATGAGCAGTTCTTC. The whole variable domain, filled in from reference TRBV5-5 and TRBJ2-1, reads DAGVTQSPTHLIKTRGQQVTLRCSPISGHKSVSWYQQVLGQGPQFIFQYYEKEERGRGNFPDRFSARQFPNYSSELNVNALLLGDSALYLCASSAGTGGRNEQFFGPGTRLTVL.

This rearrangement joins TRBV7-9 to TRBJ2-1; weak D call: TRBD2 (6 bases). Trimming pared 5 bases from V and 7 bases from J, leaving 12 bases between. The CDR3 has 13 amino acids. Per germline, CDR1 SEHNR and CDR2 FQNEAQ (reference sequence). The CDR3 coding sequence is TGTGCCAGCAGCCCGACTAGTATGAATGAGCAGTTCTTC. Protein product: CASSPTSMNEQFF.

The chain has TRBV5-6 and TRBJ2-7, with D hard to call. CDR3 size: 14 residues. Trimming cost V 2 bases and J 2 bases, with 11 bases left between them. From germline, CDR1 is SGHDT and CDR2 YYEEEE. CDR3 bases: TGTGCCAGCAGCTTTGGCGCACAGACCTACGAGCAGTACTTC. This gives the protein CASSFGAQTYEQYF. Full variable domain (rest looked up from reference TRBV5-6 and TRBJ2-7): DAGVTQSPTHLIKTRGQQVTLRCSPKSGHDTVSWYQQALGQGPQFIFQYYEEEERQRGNFPDRFSGHQFPNYSSELNVNALLLGDSALYLCASSFGAQTYEQYFGPGTRLTVT.

This rearrangement joins TRBV10-1 to TRBJ2-1; 7 positions match TRBD2. The CDR3 is 16 residues long. CDR1 WNHNN and CDR2 SYGVQD come from the germline V gene (reference sequence). The V gene end was trimmed by 3 bases and the J gene end by 5 bases; junction bases not matched to a gene: 10. CDR3 residues: CASSDVIAGANNEQFF. Here the CDR3 DNA reads TGCGCCAGCAGTGATGTAATAGCGGGTGCTAACAATGAGCAGTTCTTC.

The rearrangement links TRBV9 to TRBJ1-1; D remains unclear. CDR1 SGDLS and CDR2 YYNGEE come from the germline V gene. The CDR3 extends over 15 amino acids. The germline V and J ends were trimmed by 0 bases and 6 bases, with 15 bases remaining between them. CDR3: CASSVGPGMDPEAFF. The CDR3 DNA reads as TGTGCCAGCAGCGTAGGTCCCGGGATGGACCCTGAAGCTTTCTTT.

In nucleotides, the CDR3 is TGCGCCAGCAGCTTGGGGACTAGCGGGATGAATACGCAGTATTTT. Translation: CASSLGTSGMNTQYF. The V gene is TRBV5-1, the J gene TRBJ2-3; 12 nucleotides match TRBD2. The CDR3 totals 15 residues. V trimming: 0 bases; J trimming: 7 bases; junction bases outside the gene matches: 3. Germline CDR1 is SGHRS and CDR2 is YFSETQ. The full variable domain, with the rest looked up from reference TRBV5-1 and TRBJ2-3, is KAGVTQTPRYLIKTRGQQVTLSCSPISGHRSVSWYQQTPGQGLQFLFEYFSETQRNKGNFPGRFSGRQFSNSRSEMNVSTLELGDSALYLCASSLGTSGMNTQYFGPGTRLTVL.

V usage is TRBV9 and J usage is TRBJ2-1, with 11 bases that match TRBD2. Germline-derived CDR1 and CDR2 are SGDLS and YYNGEE. The CDR3 has 16 amino acids. Trimming took 0 bases from V and 8 from J; bases not matched to a gene: 7. The CDR3 reads CASSVELAGVGHEQFF. The CDR3 nucleotides read TGTGCCAGCAGCGTAGAACTAGCGGGAGTAGGGCATGAGCAGTTCTTC.

The genes are TRBV27 and TRBJ2-1; 13 bases line up with TRBD2. Germline V lookup: CDR1 MNHEY, CDR2 SMNVEV (reference sequence). J was trimmed by 7 bases and V by 5 bases; bases with no gene match: 5. This CDR3 contains 15 residues. Here the CDR3 reads CASSPTSGRENEQFF. CDR3 bases: TGTGCCAGCAGTCCAACTAGCGGGAGGGAAAATGAGCAGTTCTTC.

This chain uses TRBV15 with TRBJ1-5; 7 nucleotides line up with TRBD1. Germline trimming cut 3 bases from V and 0 bases from J; bases unmatched to any gene: 2. Germline CDR1 LNHNV, CDR2 YYDKDF (reference sequence). The CDR3 loop spans 15 amino acids. In DNA, the CDR3 is TGTGCCACCAGCAGGGGACAGAGTAGCAATCAGCCCCAGCATTTT. This gives the protein CATSRGQSSNQPQHF.

This clone showed up just a few times. The genes are TRBV27 and TRBJ2-7, with TRBD1 as a possible D gene (5 bases). Trimming removed 6 bases at V and 7 bases at J, with 13 bases between. The germline CDR1 and CDR2 sequences are MNHEY and SMNVEV (reference sequence). The CDR3 is 12 amino acids. CDR3 amino acids: CASSTQAGEQYF. CDR3 sequence (DNA): TGTGCCAGCAGCACACAGGCAGGGGAGCAGTACTTC.

In this sample, this clone turned up once. The rearrangement links TRBV6-1 to TRBJ2-1; D might be TRBD2 (5 bases). There are 16 residues in the CDR3. Trimming stripped 2 bases from V and 12 bases from J, with 23 bases between. CDR1 MNHNS and CDR2 SASEGT come from the germline V gene. The CDR3 DNA reads TGTGCCAGCAGTGAAAGTGGGGAGATCGCGGCGGGTGCGCAGTTCTTC. Amino acids: CASSESGEIAAGAQFF.

J is TRBJ2-7 and V is TRBV6-1, with D possibly matching TRBD2 (6 bases). The CDR3 runs to 13 residues. V dropped 4 bases and J dropped 2 bases, with 9 bases sitting between them. Per the germline V gene, CDR1 is MNHNS and CDR2 is SASEGT. DNA for the CDR3: TGTGCCAGCAGTGTGCGGGGACCCTACGAGCAGTACTTC. This codes for CASSVRGPYEQYF.

The genes are TRBV6-5 and TRBJ2-1; 9 nucleotides align to TRBD2. Germline values: CDR1 MNHEY, CDR2 SVGAGI. This CDR3 is built from 15 residues. J lost 8 bases, V lost 6 bases, and 11 bases had no gene match. CDR3 region: CASRPSGTTSDEQFF. Written as DNA, the CDR3 is TGTGCCAGCAGACCTAGCGGGACAACGAGCGATGAGCAGTTCTTC.

The chain links TRBV7-9 to TRBJ2-5; D is ambiguous. There are 12 residues in the CDR3. V gave up 5 bases and J gave up 5 bases, with 9 bases separating them. CDR1 SEHNR and CDR2 FQNEAQ come from the germline V gene (reference sequence). The CDR3 region has the DNA TGTGCCAGCAGCCCTGTCAGTGAGACCCAGTACTTC. It encodes CASSPVSETQYF. The full variable domain, in which reference TRBV7-9 and TRBJ2-5 provide the parts outside the CDR3, is DTGVSQNPRHKITKRGQNVTFRCDPISEHNRLYWYRQTLGQGPEFLTYFQNEAQLEKSRLLSDRFSAERPKGSFSTLEIQRTEQGDSAMYLCASSPVSETQYFGPGTRLLVL.

This chain joins TRBV6-5 and TRBJ1-4; D is possibly TRBD1 (6 bases). Germline CDR1 and CDR2: MNHEY and SVGAGI. Trimming stripped 11 bases from V and 3 bases from J, with 16 bases between. The CDR3 length is 14 residues. As DNA, the CDR3 is TGTGCCTCCAGGACGGGGGGGCCTAATGAAAAACTGTTTTTT. Translation: CASRTGGPNEKLFF.

The chain recombines TRBV5-4 with TRBJ1-2; 7 nucleotides align to TRBD1. CDR1 is SGHNT, CDR2 YYREEE, per germline (reference sequence). CDR3 length equals 14 residues. V gave up 5 bases and J gave up 0 bases; unmatched junction bases: 4. CDR3 sequence: CASRLGTANYGYTF. CDR3 bases: TGTGCCAGCAGATTAGGGACAGCTAACTATGGCTACACCTTC.

The gene calls are TRBV7-9 and TRBJ2-7; 9 bases fit TRBD2. Germline CDR1 SEHNR, CDR2 FQNEAQ (reference sequence). This CDR3 contains 14 residues. J lost 6 bases, V lost 1 base, and 4 bases had no gene match. The CDR3 sequence is CASSLGGGVLEQYF. The CDR3 DNA reads TGTGCCAGCAGCTTAGGCGGGGGGGTGCTCGAGCAGTACTTC.

The chain has TRBV5-5 and TRBJ1-2, with 10 bases that match TRBD1. Germline CDR1 SGHKS, CDR2 YYEKEE (reference sequence). V lost 2 bases and J lost 1; bases outside the gene matches: 8. The CDR3 extends over 17 amino acids. CDR3 nucleotides: TGTGCCAGCAGCTTTTCCCATGGACAGGGGGGTAACTATGGCTACACCTTC. Amino acids: CASSFSHGQGGNYGYTF. Filled out from reference TRBV5-5 and TRBJ1-2, the complete variable domain reads DAGVTQSPTHLIKTRGQQVTLRCSPISGHKSVSWYQQVLGQGPQFIFQYYEKEERGRGNFPDRFSARQFPNYSSELNVNALLLGDSALYLCASSFSHGQGGNYGYTFGSGTRLTVV.

This chain connects TRBV19 to TRBJ1-1; D perhaps matches TRBD1 (6 bases). Germline CDR1 LNHDA, CDR2 SQIVND (reference sequence). CDR3 length: 16 residues. V lost 7 bases, J lost 7 bases, and 25 bases lay in between. The DNA for the CDR3 is TGTGCCAGTATGGGGGGGGCCTCGGGATTCGTTTGTGAAGCTTTCTTT. It is translated as CASMGGASGFVCEAFF.

This clone was observed a few times. The V gene is TRBV5-6, the J gene TRBJ2-7, with D possibly TRBD2 on 6 matching bases. The V end lost 0 bases, the J end lost 6 bases, and 13 bases lay between the germline ends. This CDR3 has 14 amino acids. The germline V gene encodes CDR1 SGHDT and CDR2 YYEEEE. The CDR3: CASSLGGVRGEQYF. The CDR3 nucleotides are TGTGCCAGCAGCTTGGGTGGGGTGCGGGGCGAGCAGTACTTC.

The rearrangement uses TRBV27 and TRBJ2-1, with D perhaps TRBD2 (5 bases). V was trimmed by 3 bases and J by 10 bases, leaving 10 bases between them. The V gene's germline CDR1 is MNHEY and CDR2 SMNVEV (reference sequence). The CDR3 has 12 residues. This CDR3 reads CASSFVPGEQFF. The CDR3 DNA follows: TGTGCCAGCAGTTTCGTACCGGGAGAGCAGTTCTTC.

Concerning this clone: Other nucleotide sequences from this sample produce the same CDR3. V and J are TRBV14 and TRBJ1-2, with 7 bases that match TRBD1. Looked up from germline, CDR1 is SGHDN and CDR2 is FVKESK. This CDR3 is built from 14 residues. Trimming cost V 0 bases and J 7 bases; bases outside gene matches: 5. CDR3 protein: CASSQEQGFGGYTF. CDR3 bases: TGTGCCAGCAGCCAAGAACAGGGGTTTGGTGGCTACACCTTC.

CDR3 nucleotides: TGTGCCAGCAGTCGCTTCGCGGGAGGGCCTGAGACCCAGTACTTC. This translates into CASSRFAGGPETQYF. The genes are TRBV6-5 and TRBJ2-5, with TRBD2 matching over 9 bases. The CDR3 is 15 residues long. Losses at the gene ends were 5 bases for V and 5 bases for J; bases not matched to a gene: 9. Germline assignment: CDR1 MNHEY and CDR2 SVGAGI.

The chain has TRBV5-1 and TRBJ1-3; 9 bases are a match to TRBD1. J was trimmed by 3 bases and V by 7 bases; bases with no gene match: 5. Germline loops: CDR1 SGHRS, CDR2 YFSETQ. The CDR3 sequence is 14 residues long. CDR3 sequence reads: CASRPGQGGNTIYF. In DNA, the CDR3 is TGCGCCAGCCGACCGGGACAGGGTGGAAACACCATATATTTT.

The chain combines TRBV19 with TRBJ1-2; a weak D match, TRBD1 (6 bases). The ends were cut back, 9 bases at V and 8 bases at J, with 19 bases in the middle. The CDR3 covers 13 residues. Germline V gives CDR1 LNHDA, CDR2 SQIVND (reference sequence). CDR3 protein: CASISAGAGGYTF. The CDR3 region has the DNA TGTGCCAGCATTTCTGCAGGGGCTGGGGGCTACACCTTC.

The rearrangement uses TRBV5-4 and TRBJ2-2; no firm D call. The CDR3 covers 12 residues. The germline V gene encodes CDR1 SGHNT and CDR2 YYREEE (reference sequence). V lost 4 bases, J lost 1 base, and 2 bases lay in between. The CDR3 DNA reads TGTGCCAGCAGCCGGAACACCGGGGAGCTGTTTTTT. It specifies CASSRNTGELFF.

V gene TRBV5-1 combines with J gene TRBJ2-1; possibly TRBD2 for D (6 bases). This CDR3 has 16 residues. Deletions cut 1 base from V and 8 bases from J, with 19 bases between. CDR1 is SGHRS, CDR2 YFSETQ, per germline. The CDR3 coding sequence is TGCGCCAGCAGCTTGTGGAACGGGAGCGGTTTTGATGAGCAGTTCTTC. It specifies CASSLWNGSGFDEQFF.

The chain links TRBV19 to TRBJ2-3, with 13 bases matching TRBD2. J gave up 4 bases and V 7 bases, and 5 bases lay outside the gene matches. The CDR3 totals 15 residues. From germline, CDR1 is LNHDA and CDR2 SQIVND (reference sequence). As DNA, the CDR3 is TGTGCCAGTACCCAACTAGCGGGAGGGTCAGATACGCAGTATTTT. Amino acids: CASTQLAGGSDTQYF.

The rearrangement uses TRBV9 and TRBJ1-1, with D unclear. In germline, CDR1 is SGDLS, CDR2 YYNGEE. V gave up 0 bases and J gave up 1 base, with 7 bases separating them. The CDR3 spans 14 residues. The CDR3 spells CASSVGGQNTEAFF. The CDR3 DNA is TGTGCCAGCAGCGTAGGTGGCCAGAACACTGAAGCTTTCTTT.

This rearrangement joins TRBV2 to TRBJ1-1; TRBD1 aligns across 11 bases. V lost 5 bases to trimming and J lost 3 bases; unmatched junction nucleotides: 5. The germline gives CDR1 SNHLY, CDR2 FYNNEI. The CDR3 contains 15 residues. CDR3 sequence reads: CASSPGTGGDTEAFF. The CDR3 bases are TGTGCCAGCAGTCCCGGGACAGGGGGGGACACTGAAGCTTTCTTT.